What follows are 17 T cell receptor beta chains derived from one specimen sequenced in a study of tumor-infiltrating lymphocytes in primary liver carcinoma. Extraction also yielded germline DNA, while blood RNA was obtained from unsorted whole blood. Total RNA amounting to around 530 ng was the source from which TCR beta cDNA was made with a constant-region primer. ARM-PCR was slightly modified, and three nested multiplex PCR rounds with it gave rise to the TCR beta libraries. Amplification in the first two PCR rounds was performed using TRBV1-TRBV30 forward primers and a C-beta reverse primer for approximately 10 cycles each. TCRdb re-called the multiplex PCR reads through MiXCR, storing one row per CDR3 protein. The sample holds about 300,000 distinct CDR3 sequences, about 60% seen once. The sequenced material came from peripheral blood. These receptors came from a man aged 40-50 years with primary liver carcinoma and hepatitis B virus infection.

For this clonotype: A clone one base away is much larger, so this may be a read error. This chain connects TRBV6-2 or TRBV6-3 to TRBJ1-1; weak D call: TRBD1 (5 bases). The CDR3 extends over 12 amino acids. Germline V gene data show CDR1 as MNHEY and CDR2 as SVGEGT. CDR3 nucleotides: TGTGCCAGCAGTCGCGAGGGGACTGAAGATTTCTTT. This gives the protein CASSREGTEDFF.

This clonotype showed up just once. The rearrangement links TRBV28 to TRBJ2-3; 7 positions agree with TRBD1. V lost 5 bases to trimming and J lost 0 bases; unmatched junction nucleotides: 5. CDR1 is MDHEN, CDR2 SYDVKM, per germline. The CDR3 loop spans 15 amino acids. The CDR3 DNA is TGTGCCAGCAGTGGGGACAGCGCTAGCACAGATACGCAGTATTTT. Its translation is CASSGDSASTDTQYF.

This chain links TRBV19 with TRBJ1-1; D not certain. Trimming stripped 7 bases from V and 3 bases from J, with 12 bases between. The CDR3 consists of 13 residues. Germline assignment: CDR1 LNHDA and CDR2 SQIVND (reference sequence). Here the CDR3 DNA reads TGTGCCAGTACCCCTAGGGTGGACACTGAAGCTTTCTTT. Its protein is CASTPRVDTEAFF.

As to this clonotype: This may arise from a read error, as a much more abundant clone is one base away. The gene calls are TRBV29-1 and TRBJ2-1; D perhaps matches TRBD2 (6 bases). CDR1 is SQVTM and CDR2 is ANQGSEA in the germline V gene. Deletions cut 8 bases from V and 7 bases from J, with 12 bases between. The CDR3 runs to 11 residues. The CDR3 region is CSTYRGNEQFF. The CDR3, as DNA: TGCAGCACCTACCGGGGGAATGAGCAGTTCTTC.

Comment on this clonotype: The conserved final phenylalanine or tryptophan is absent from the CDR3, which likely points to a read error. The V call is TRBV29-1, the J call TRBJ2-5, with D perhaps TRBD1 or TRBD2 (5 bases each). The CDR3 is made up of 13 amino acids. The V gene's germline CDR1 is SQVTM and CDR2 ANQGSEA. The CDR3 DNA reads TGTAGCGTTGAATTGCGAGGGGAGGAGACCCAGTACCTC. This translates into CSVELRGEETQYL.

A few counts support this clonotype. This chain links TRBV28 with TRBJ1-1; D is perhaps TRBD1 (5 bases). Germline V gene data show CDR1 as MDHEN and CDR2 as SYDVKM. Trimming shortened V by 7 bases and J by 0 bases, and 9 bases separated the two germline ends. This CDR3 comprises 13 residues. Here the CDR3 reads CASTDSLNTEAFF. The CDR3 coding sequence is TGTGCCAGCACTGACAGCTTGAACACTGAAGCTTTCTTT.

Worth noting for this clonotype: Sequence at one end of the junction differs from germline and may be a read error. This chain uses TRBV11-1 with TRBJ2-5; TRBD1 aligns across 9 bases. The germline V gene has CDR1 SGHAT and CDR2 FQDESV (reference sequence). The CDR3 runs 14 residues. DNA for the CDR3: TGTGCCAGCAACAAAGGGACAGGGAAAGAGACTCAGTACTTC. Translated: CASNKGTGKETQYF.

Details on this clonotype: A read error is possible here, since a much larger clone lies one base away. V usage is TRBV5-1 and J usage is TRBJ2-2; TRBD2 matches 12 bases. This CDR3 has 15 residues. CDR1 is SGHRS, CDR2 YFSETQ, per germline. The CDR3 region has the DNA TGCGCCAGCAGCCTCGGGACTAGCGGGTACCGGGAGCAGTTTTTT. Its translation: CASSLGTSGYREQFF.

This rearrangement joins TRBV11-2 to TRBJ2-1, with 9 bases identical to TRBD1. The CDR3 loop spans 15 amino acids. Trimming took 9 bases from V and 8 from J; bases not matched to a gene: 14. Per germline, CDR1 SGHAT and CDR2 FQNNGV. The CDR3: CASSHLRDRAYEQFF. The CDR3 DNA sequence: TGTGCCAGTAGCCACCTCCGGGACAGGGCTTATGAGCAGTTCTTC.

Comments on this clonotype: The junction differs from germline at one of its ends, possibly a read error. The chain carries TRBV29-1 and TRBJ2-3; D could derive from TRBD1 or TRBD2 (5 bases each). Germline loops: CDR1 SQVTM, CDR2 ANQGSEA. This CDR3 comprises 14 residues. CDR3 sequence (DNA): TGCAGCGTTGTAGGGACCTCTGCAGCAGATACGCATTATTTT. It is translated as CSVVGTSAADTHYF.

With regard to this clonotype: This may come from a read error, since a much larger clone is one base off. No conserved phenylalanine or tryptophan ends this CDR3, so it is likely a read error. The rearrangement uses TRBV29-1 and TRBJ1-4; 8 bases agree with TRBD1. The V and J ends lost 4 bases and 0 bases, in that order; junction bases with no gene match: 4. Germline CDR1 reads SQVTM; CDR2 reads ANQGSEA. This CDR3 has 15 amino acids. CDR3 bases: TGCAGCGTTGCCAGGGGGCAATCAACTAATGAAAAACTGTTTCTT. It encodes CSVARGQSTNEKLFL.

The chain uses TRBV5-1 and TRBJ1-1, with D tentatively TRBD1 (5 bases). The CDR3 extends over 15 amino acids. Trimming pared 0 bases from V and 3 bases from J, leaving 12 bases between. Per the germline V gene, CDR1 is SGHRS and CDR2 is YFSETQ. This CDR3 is CASSLGARQHTEAFF. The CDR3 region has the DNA TGCGCCAGCAGCTTGGGAGCTCGACAGCACACTGAAGCTTTCTTT.

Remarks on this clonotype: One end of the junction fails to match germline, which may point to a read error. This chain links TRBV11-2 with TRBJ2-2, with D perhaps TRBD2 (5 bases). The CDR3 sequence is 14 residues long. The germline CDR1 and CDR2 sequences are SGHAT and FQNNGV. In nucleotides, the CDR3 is TGTGCCAGCAACTTACGGGGTTTCACCGAGGAGCTGTTTTTT. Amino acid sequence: CASNLRGFTEELFF.

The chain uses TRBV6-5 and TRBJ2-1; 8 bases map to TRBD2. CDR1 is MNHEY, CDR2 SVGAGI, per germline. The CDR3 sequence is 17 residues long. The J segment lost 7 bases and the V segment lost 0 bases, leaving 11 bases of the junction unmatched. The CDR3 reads CASSYSGTSGRWNEQFF. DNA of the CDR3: TGTGCCAGCAGTTACTCCGGGACCAGCGGGAGATGGAATGAGCAGTTCTTC.

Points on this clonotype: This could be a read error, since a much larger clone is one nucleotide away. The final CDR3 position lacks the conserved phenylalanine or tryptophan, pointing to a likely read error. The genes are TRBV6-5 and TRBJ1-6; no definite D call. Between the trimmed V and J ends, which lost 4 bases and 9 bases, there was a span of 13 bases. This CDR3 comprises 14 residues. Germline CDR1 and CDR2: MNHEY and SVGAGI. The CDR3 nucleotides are TGTGCCAGCAGTTCGGATCTGCTGGGTTCACCCCTCCACCTT. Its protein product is CASSSDLLGSPLHL.

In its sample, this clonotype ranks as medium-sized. CDR3 sequence reads: CASSGKWGVDEQFF. Here the CDR3 DNA reads TGTGCCAGCAGCGGGAAGTGGGGGGTTGATGAGCAGTTCTTC. The chain links TRBV11-1 to TRBJ2-1, with D possibly TRBD2 on 6 matching bases. Trimming removed 5 bases at V and 8 bases at J, with 16 bases between. Germline CDR1 and CDR2: SGHAT and FQDESV (reference sequence). The CDR3 totals 14 residues. Full variable domain (missing parts from reference TRBV11-1 and TRBJ2-1): EAEVAQSPRYKITEKSQAVAFWCDPISGHATLYWYRQILGQGPELLVQFQDESVVDDSQLPKDRFSAERLKGVDSTLKIQPAELGDSAMYLCASSGKWGVDEQFFGPGTRLTVL.

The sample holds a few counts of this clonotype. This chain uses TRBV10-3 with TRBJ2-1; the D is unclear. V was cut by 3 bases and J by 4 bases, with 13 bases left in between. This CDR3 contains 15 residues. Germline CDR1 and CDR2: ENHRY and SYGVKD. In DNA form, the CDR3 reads TGTGCCATCAGTGATCGGGCATCCGAGTACAATGAGCAGTTCTTC. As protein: CAISDRASEYNEQFF.